This T cell receptor beta chain was identified in a study of blood T cell repertoires in COVID-19. The V segment lost 4 bases and the J segment 4 bases; nucleotides outside the gene matches: 9. Germline assignment: CDR1 SGHRS and CDR2 YFSETQ. The CDR3 sequence is 15 residues long. Assay used: immunoSEQ multiplex PCR; TCRdb lists only in-frame clones, some missing. The sample records about 130,000 clones, around four fifths being singletons. This sequence was found in a man between 35 and 55 years old with active or convalescent COVID-19. Sequenced sample: peripheral blood. V and J are TRBV5-1 and TRBJ1-2; 8 nucleotides line up with TRBD1. This CDR3 is CASSPTGDKPYGYTF. In nucleotides, the CDR3 is TGCGCCAGCAGCCCGACAGGGGATAAGCCCTATGGCTACACCTTC.